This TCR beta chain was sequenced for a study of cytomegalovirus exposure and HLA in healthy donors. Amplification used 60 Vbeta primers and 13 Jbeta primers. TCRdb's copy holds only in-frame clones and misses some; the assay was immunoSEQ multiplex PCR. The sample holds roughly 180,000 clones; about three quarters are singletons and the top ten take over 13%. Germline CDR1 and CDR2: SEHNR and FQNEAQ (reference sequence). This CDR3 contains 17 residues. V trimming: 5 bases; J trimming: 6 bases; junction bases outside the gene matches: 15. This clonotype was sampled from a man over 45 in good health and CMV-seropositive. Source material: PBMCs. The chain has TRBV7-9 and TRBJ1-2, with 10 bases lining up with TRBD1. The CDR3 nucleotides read TGTGCCAGCAGCACCCAGACAGGGGGCGGTCGAATGGATGGCTACACCTTC. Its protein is CASSTQTGGGRMDGYTF.